These 20 T cell receptor beta chains were sequenced from one sample in a study of OX40 agonist ivuxolimab in advanced cancers. Library preparation used the immunoSEQ multiplex PCR assay. TCRdb took this table from immuneACCESS and kept in-frame rearrangements with V and J called. Such tables lack part of the clones; where checked against another copy, unresolved V genes explain under half of the gap, and the rest is unexplained. Recorded for this sample are around 64,000 clones; 80% to 85% of them occurred a single time. The ten top clones hold approximately 7.2% of the sample. The specimen comprised CD4+ or CD8+ T cells sorted from blood, sampled in a trial of the OX40 agonist ivuxolimab. The receptors were sampled from an adult with an advanced solid tumor such as melanoma, head and neck, liver or kidney cancer.

V and J are TRBV6-1 and TRBJ1-5; no definite D call. The germline CDR1 and CDR2 sequences are MNHNS and SASEGT. The CDR3 consists of 12 residues. Trimming removed 5 bases at V and 7 bases at J, with 9 bases between. The CDR3 loop is CASSLSDQPQHF. DNA of the CDR3: TGTGCCAGCAGTCTCTCCGACCAGCCCCAGCATTTT.

This sequence joins TRBV4-2 and TRBJ1-6, with D maybe TRBD1 (6 bases). CDR1 and CDR2 (germline): LGHNA, YNFKEQ. V lost 3 bases to trimming and J lost 8 bases, with 20 bases between them. This CDR3 comprises 17 residues. CDR3 nucleotide sequence: TGTGCCAGCAGCCACTACAGGGTTTCGCAAGGAGATTCACCCCTCCACTTT. This gives the protein CASSHYRVSQGDSPLHF.

The CDR3 reads CASSYSRARAQYF. The CDR3 region has the DNA TGTGCCAGCAGTTACTCGCGGGCCCGGGCCCAGTACTTC. The V call is TRBV6-5, the J call TRBJ2-5; tentative D call: TRBD2 (5 bases). Trimming stripped 0 bases from V and 9 bases from J, with 11 bases between. The CDR3 contains 13 residues. In germline, CDR1 is MNHEY, CDR2 SVGAGI.

CDR3 amino acids: CASSATSEVSEAFF. CDR3 coding DNA: TGTGCCAGCAGCGCAACCTCGGAGGTTTCTGAAGCTTTCTTT. The rearrangement links TRBV9 to TRBJ1-1; D gene unclear. V lost 3 bases and J lost 6, with 15 bases in between. Germline CDR1 SGDLS, CDR2 YYNGEE. This CDR3 region has 14 residues.

The chain recombines TRBV9 with TRBJ1-2, with D unresolved. CDR3 length equals 15 residues. Per germline, CDR1 SGDLS and CDR2 YYNGEE. Trimming took 0 bases from V and 7 from J, leaving 16 bases between them. The CDR3 sequence is CASSVDEGKVAGYTF. The CDR3 DNA reads TGTGCCAGCAGCGTAGACGAAGGGAAAGTAGCTGGCTACACCTTC.

DNA of the CDR3: TGTGCCAGCAGCCAATGGGGAACCGGGACAGGGACCTACAATGAGCAGTTCTTC. Translating it yields CASSQWGTGTGTYNEQFF. V usage is TRBV7-8 and J usage is TRBJ2-1; 9 bases match TRBD1. With V trimmed by 5 bases and J by 2 bases, 13 bases remained unmatched. Looked up from germline, CDR1 is SGHVS and CDR2 is FQNEAQ. There are 18 residues in the CDR3.

The chain couples TRBV7-3 to TRBJ1-1, with TRBD1 as a possible D gene (6 bases). This CDR3 has 13 amino acids. Per the germline V gene, CDR1 is SGHTA and CDR2 is FQGTGA. Trimming stripped 5 bases from V and 6 bases from J, with 13 bases between. CDR3 protein: CASSLRRGAEAFF. Here the CDR3 DNA reads TGTGCCAGCAGCCTACGGAGGGGGGCTGAAGCTTTCTTT.

The chain carries TRBV25-1 and TRBJ1-1; no firm D call. The CDR3 is 14 residues long. V was cut by 3 bases and J by 1 base, with 9 bases left in between. CDR1 is MGHDK and CDR2 is SYGVNS in the germline V gene. This chain's CDR3 is CASSEREGNTEAFF. The CDR3 nucleotides read TGTGCCAGCAGTGAGAGGGAGGGGAACACTGAAGCTTTCTTT.

The V and J genes are TRBV2 and TRBJ2-5; TRBD1 matches at 10 bases. Trimming at V came to 3 bases and at J to 5 bases, leaving 6 bases not matched to a gene. CDR1 SNHLY and CDR2 FYNNEI come from the germline V gene. The length of the CDR3 is 15 residues. The CDR3 protein is CASSDSGQGTETQYF. As DNA, the CDR3 is TGTGCCAGCAGTGATTCGGGACAGGGGACGGAGACCCAGTACTTC.

J is TRBJ2-3 and V is TRBV29-1; 7 bases are a match to TRBD1. Germline CDR1 reads SQVTM; CDR2 reads ANQGSEA. V trimming: 6 bases; J trimming: 5 bases; junction bases outside the gene matches: 5. The CDR3 is 12 amino acids. CDR3 nucleotides: TGCAGCGTCCAGGGGGTAGAAGATACGCAGTATTTT. Protein sequence: CSVQGVEDTQYF.

There are a few counts of this clone. The genes are TRBV28 and TRBJ2-1; 8 bases align to TRBD1. The CDR3 contains 14 residues. V lost 4 bases, J lost 7 bases, and 6 bases stayed unmatched. The germline CDR1 and CDR2 sequences are MDHEN and SYDVKM. CDR3 in amino acids: CASSSAGGWNEQFF. DNA of the CDR3: TGTGCCAGCAGTTCGGCAGGGGGCTGGAATGAGCAGTTCTTC.

V is TRBV10-3 and J is TRBJ1-1, with 9 bases fitting TRBD1. Unmatched junction bases numbered 7, after V lost 0 bases and J lost 5 bases. From germline, CDR1 is ENHRY and CDR2 SYGVKD. The CDR3 is made up of 16 amino acids. CDR3 DNA: TGTGCCATCAGTGAGTCAGTACAGGGGGCAACAACTGAAGCTTTCTTT. Translating gives CAISESVQGATTEAFF.

This chain joins TRBV27 and TRBJ2-3; TRBD1 is a possible D gene (6 bases). This CDR3 contains 15 residues. Germline CDR1 reads MNHEY; CDR2 reads SMNVEV (reference sequence). Trimming stripped 7 bases from V and 7 bases from J, with 21 bases between. CDR3 DNA: TGTGCCAGCACCCTACTCTCACTCAGGGGTTATACGCAGTATTTT. Its translation: CASTLLSLRGYTQYF.

The chain employs TRBV4-2 and TRBJ1-2, with D uncertain. Germline CDR1 LGHNA, CDR2 YNFKEQ. V lost 1 base and J lost 3, with 6 bases in between. The CDR3 contains 13 residues. In nucleotides, the CDR3 is TGTGCCAGCAGCCAAGCGACCGACTATGGCTACACCTTC. Protein sequence: CASSQATDYGYTF.

The V call is TRBV19, the J call TRBJ1-5; D is possibly TRBD1 (5 bases). The CDR3 is 16 residues long. In germline, CDR1 is LNHDA, CDR2 SQIVND (reference sequence). The V end was cut by 7 bases, the J end by 3 bases, with 19 bases between. The CDR3: CASTQRVGVLNQPQHF. In DNA, the CDR3 is TGTGCCAGTACCCAACGGGTAGGGGTCCTCAATCAGCCCCAGCATTTT.

The chain joins TRBV23-1 to TRBJ1-5, with 7 bases identical to TRBD1. TRBV23-1 is annotated as an ORF whose role is uncertain. V dropped 10 bases and J dropped 4; count of bases not matched to a gene: 10. The CDR3 extends over 14 amino acids. CDR3 loop: CAIARTGFNQPQHF. In DNA, the CDR3 is TGCGCCATTGCACGGACAGGTTTTAATCAGCCCCAGCATTTT.

The CDR3 region has the DNA TGCGCCAGCAGCTTACACAGGGGCGGAGATGGCTACACCTTC. Protein product: CASSLHRGGDGYTF. The gene calls are TRBV5-1 and TRBJ1-2; 7 bases line up with TRBD1. Looked up from germline, CDR1 is SGHRS and CDR2 is YFSETQ. This CDR3 has 14 amino acids. Trimming removed 2 bases from V and 6 bases from J; junction bases left unmatched: 7. The full variable domain, completed using reference TRBV5-1 and TRBJ1-2, is KAGVTQTPRYLIKTRGQQVTLSCSPISGHRSVSWYQQTPGQGLQFLFEYFSETQRNKGNFPGRFSGRQFSNSRSEMNVSTLELGDSALYLCASSLHRGGDGYTFGSGTRLTVV.

This clone came up once. The chain has TRBV7-2 and TRBJ1-4; a weak D match, TRBD1 (6 bases). Trimming left V 2 bases short and J 2 bases short, with 12 bases between. The germline V gene encodes CDR1 SGHTA and CDR2 FQGNSA. The CDR3 contains 16 residues. The CDR3 spells CASSLRTGTTNEKLFF. CDR3 sequence (DNA): TGTGCCAGCAGCTTACGTACAGGGACGACTAATGAAAAACTGTTTTTT.

The chain employs TRBV6-5 and TRBJ2-5, with a weak D call TRBD2 (5 bases). The CDR3 contains 14 residues. V shed 4 bases and J shed 4 bases, with 13 bases lying between them. Germline lookup yields CDR1 MNHEY and CDR2 SVGAGI. The CDR3 DNA sequence: TGTGCCAGCAGTTCTCGGGGATTTGGAGAGACCCAGTACTTC. Amino acids: CASSSRGFGETQYF.

The V and J genes are TRBV4-2 and TRBJ2-1; 7 bases align to TRBD2. CDR3 length: 15 residues. CDR1 and CDR2 from the germline V gene are LGHNA and YNFKEQ. Trimming cost V 4 bases and J 7 bases; bases outside gene matches: 10. The DNA for the CDR3 is TGTGCCAGCAGCCGCGAGTCGGGAGGCCGGAATGAGCAGTTCTTC. Translating it yields CASSRESGGRNEQFF.